A single sample gave rise to the 18 T cell receptor beta chains below, sequenced in a study of cytomegalovirus exposure and HLA in healthy donors. Amplification used 60 Vbeta primers and 13 Jbeta primers. Repertoires were generated with immunoSEQ multiplex PCR, while TCRdb's copy carries only in-frame clones and drops some. There are 160,000 or so clones in the sample; around four fifths occur only once, and roughly 1.3% lies in the top ten. Sequenced input: PBMCs. The source of these receptors is a woman in her forties or fifties in good health and CMV-seronegative.

The chain's CDR3 is CASSPVTVLYGYTF. CDR3 sequence (DNA): TGTGCCAGCTCACCAGTGACAGTCCTCTATGGCTACACCTTC. The chain recombines TRBV18 with TRBJ1-2, with D perhaps matching TRBD1 (5 bases). The length of the CDR3 is 14 residues. V dropped 2 bases and J dropped 4 bases, with 11 bases sitting between them. In germline, CDR1 is KGHSH, CDR2 LQKENI.

This chain joins TRBV27 and TRBJ2-7, with 7 bases matching TRBD2. Germline CDR1 reads MNHEY; CDR2 reads SMNVEV (reference sequence). The CDR3 consists of 16 residues. V was pared by 5 bases and J by 0 bases, with 10 bases of the junction left unmatched. The CDR3 nucleotides read TGTGCCAGCAGTCCCTCCCTCGGACTAGTCTCCTACGAGCAGTACTTC. It yields the protein CASSPSLGLVSYEQYF.

The chain couples TRBV4-3 to TRBJ2-7; unclear D gene. The CDR3 loop spans 15 amino acids. Germline CDR1 is LGHNA and CDR2 is YSLEER. Trimming left V 0 bases short and J 2 bases short, with 11 bases between. For the CDR3, the DNA is TGCGCCAGCAGCCAAGATAGCCTAGGCCCCTACGAGCAGTACTTC. Its translation: CASSQDSLGPYEQYF.

V is TRBV28 and J is TRBJ2-5; 7 nucleotides agree with TRBD1. J gave up 5 bases and V 10 bases, and 7 bases lay outside the gene matches. CDR1 and CDR2 (germline): MDHEN, SYDVKM. The CDR3 is 12 amino acids. This chain's CDR3 is CATSTGSETQYF. The CDR3 region has the DNA TGTGCCACCTCGACAGGGTCGGAGACCCAGTACTTC.

The chain joins TRBV7-9 to TRBJ1-4, with D possibly matching TRBD1 (5 bases). The CDR3 length is 14 residues. Germline assignment: CDR1 SEHNR and CDR2 FQNEAQ (reference sequence). Trimming took off 5 bases at V and 4 bases at J, with 11 bases between the two ends. CDR3 sequence: CASSPHRSNEKLFF. DNA of the CDR3: TGTGCCAGCAGCCCTCACAGGAGTAATGAAAAACTGTTTTTT.

This rearrangement joins TRBV7-2 to TRBJ2-7, with D hard to call. Trimming removed 4 bases at V and 3 bases at J, with 4 bases between. Germline lookup yields CDR1 SGHTA and CDR2 FQGNSA. The CDR3 sequence is 11 residues long. The CDR3: CASSSFYEQYF. The DNA of the CDR3 is TGTGCCAGCAGCTCTTTCTACGAGCAGTACTTC.

The chain carries TRBV7-9 and TRBJ2-3; 8 bases are shared with TRBD2. Germline loops: CDR1 SEHNR, CDR2 FQNEAQ (reference sequence). CDR3 size: 14 residues. Losses at the gene ends were 4 bases for V and 1 base for J; bases not matched to a gene: 1. The CDR3 region has the DNA TGTGCCAGCAGCTCACTAGCGGGCACAGATACGCAGTATTTT. As protein: CASSSLAGTDTQYF.

This chain links TRBV11-2 with TRBJ2-7; 7 positions match TRBD2. V lost 3 bases to trimming and J lost 6 bases; unmatched junction nucleotides: 8. Germline V gives CDR1 SGHAT, CDR2 FQNNGV. The CDR3 consists of 14 residues. In DNA form, the CDR3 reads TGTGCCAGCAGCTTGTGGCGGACTAGTGGCGAGCAGTACTTC. It specifies CASSLWRTSGEQYF.

The rearrangement links TRBV4-2 to TRBJ2-3; 7 nucleotides line up with TRBD2. Unmatched junction bases numbered 4, after V lost 1 base and J lost 6 bases. CDR1 is LGHNA, CDR2 YNFKEQ, per germline. The CDR3 spans 14 residues. CDR3 amino acids: CASSQGLAPDTQYF. The CDR3 nucleotides read TGTGCCAGCAGCCAAGGACTAGCACCCGATACGCAGTATTTT.

The chain couples TRBV5-1 to TRBJ2-5; 7 bases map to TRBD1. The length of the CDR3 is 13 residues. From germline, CDR1 is SGHRS and CDR2 YFSETQ. Unmatched junction bases numbered 4, after V lost 7 bases and J lost 1 base. CDR3 residues: CASSGQIQETQYF. The CDR3 DNA is TGCGCCAGCTCGGGACAGATCCAAGAGACCCAGTACTTC.

Here the CDR3 DNA reads TGTGCCAGTATCACATCCGGGACAGGGGTCGAAAAACTGTTTTTT. Protein product: CASITSGTGVEKLFF. The rearrangement joins TRBV19 to TRBJ1-4; 10 bases map to TRBD1. Looked up from germline, CDR1 is LNHDA and CDR2 is SQIVND (reference sequence). J was trimmed by 8 bases and V by 7 bases; bases with no gene match: 10. CDR3 length equals 15 residues.

V and J are TRBV5-6 and TRBJ2-5, with TRBD2 identical over 12 bases. The CDR3 sequence is 15 residues long. Unmatched junction bases numbered 5, after V lost 4 bases and J lost 4 bases. Germline V gives CDR1 SGHDT, CDR2 YYEEEE. CDR3 loop: CASSLTSGSGETQYF. In DNA, the CDR3 is TGTGCCAGCAGCCTGACTAGCGGGAGTGGAGAGACCCAGTACTTC.

The V gene is TRBV9, the J gene TRBJ2-2, with 10 bases lining up with TRBD2. J gave up 1 base and V 0 bases, and 3 bases lay outside the gene matches. CDR3 length: 17 amino acids. CDR1 and CDR2 (germline): SGDLS, YYNGEE. The DNA for the CDR3 is TGTGCCAGCAGCGTAGGGACTAGCGGAGGGAACACCGGGGAGCTGTTTTTT. Protein product: CASSVGTSGGNTGELFF.

The chain employs TRBV5-4 and TRBJ1-6, with 7 bases identical to TRBD1. This CDR3 is 17 amino acids long. CDR1 and CDR2 (germline): SGHNT, YYREEE (reference sequence). V was clipped by 4 bases and J by 5 bases; unmatched bases: 12. In DNA form, the CDR3 reads TGTGCCAGCAGCGTAGGGACAGCCATACCGGATAATTCACCCCTCCACTTT. Translated, it gives CASSVGTAIPDNSPLHF.

The CDR3 spells CASSYGQGSYEQYF. The CDR3 region has the DNA TGCGCCAGCAGTTACGGACAGGGAAGCTACGAGCAGTACTTC. The genes are TRBV10-1 and TRBJ2-7; 8 bases agree with TRBD1. The CDR3 consists of 14 residues. Per the germline V gene, CDR1 is WNHNN and CDR2 is SYGVQD (reference sequence). V lost 5 bases, J lost 3 bases, and 6 bases stayed unmatched.

The CDR3 loop is CASSPTTGTYNEQFF. The CDR3 DNA reads as TGTGCCAGCAGCCCAACGACAGGCACCTACAATGAGCAGTTCTTC. J is TRBJ2-1 and V is TRBV9; D is possibly TRBD1 (6 bases). The CDR3 sequence is 15 residues long. The V gene lost 4 bases and the J gene lost 2 bases, with 13 bases spanning the gap. Germline CDR1 is SGDLS and CDR2 is YYNGEE.

In its sample, this clone was seen a few times. The chain employs TRBV20-1 and TRBJ1-5; D is undetermined. Germline V gene lookup returns CDR1 DFQATT and CDR2 SNEGSKA (reference sequence). There are 10 residues in the CDR3. V lost 6 bases and J 7 bases, leaving 7 bases between the germline ends. CDR3 sequence: CSAGEQPQHF. The CDR3, as DNA: TGCAGTGCAGGAGAGCAGCCCCAGCATTTT.

The chain is built from TRBV5-6 and TRBJ2-7; 10 bases align to TRBD2. The CDR3 has 17 residues. CDR1 and CDR2 from the germline V gene are SGHDT and YYEEEE. V trimming: 4 bases; J trimming: 2 bases; junction bases outside the gene matches: 12. CDR3 amino acids: CASSMPGLASVAYEQYF. Written as DNA, the CDR3 is TGTGCCAGCAGCATGCCGGGACTAGCGTCCGTGGCCTACGAGCAGTACTTC.